This T cell receptor (beta chain) stems from a study of shared T cell receptors in the human thymus. This CDR3 has 15 residues. Germline trimming cut 6 bases from V and 5 bases from J; bases unmatched to any gene: 12. Germline lookup yields CDR1 MNHEY and CDR2 SVGAGI. The protocol was immunoSEQ multiplex PCR, while the TCRdb copy is restricted to in-frame clones and leaves out a portion. Here the sample spans hundreds of thousands of clones, approximately 89% being singletons. The sample also formed part of further work on human thymus T cells. That study reports: Infants, healthy and Finnish, who were having corrective surgery for congenital heart defects served as donors. Resections that were taken during corrective heart surgery supplied the thymus tissue. Thymic and blood repertoires showed apparently biased V and J gene usage. Unrelated individuals were reported by related research to share highly overlapping thymic repertoires.

The sequence was collected from a boy younger than two with a congenital heart defect. The chain joins TRBV6-5 to TRBJ1-2, with 7 bases fitting TRBD1. Sequencing was carried out using thymocytes. The CDR3 loop is CASSPLFTGQYGYTF. The CDR3 nucleotides read TGTGCCAGCAGCCCATTATTCACGGGACAGTATGGCTACACCTTC.